The 30 T cell receptor beta chains given below trace back to one sample, sequenced in a study of blood T cell repertoires in COVID-19. Only in-frame clones appear in the TCRdb table, and some are missing; sequencing was by immunoSEQ multiplex PCR. The sample has roughly 430,000 clones, 88% seen once. The sequenced sample was PBMCs or T cells enriched from blood (not recorded which). These receptors came from a woman between 40 and 50 years old with acute COVID-19.

The chain couples TRBV7-9 to TRBJ2-3, with D perhaps matching TRBD2 (6 bases). The V end lost 5 bases, the J end lost 1 base, and 19 bases lay between the germline ends. The CDR3 consists of 17 residues. Germline V gene sequence: CDR1 SEHNR, CDR2 FQNEAQ (reference sequence). The CDR3 DNA reads as TGTGCCAGCAGCCCGAGCTGGGGGAGGTCTGGCACAGATACGCAGTATTTT. Translated: CASSPSWGRSGTDTQYF.

J is TRBJ2-7 and V is TRBV6-5, with TRBD1 matching over 9 bases. V lost 5 bases to trimming and J lost 2 bases; unmatched junction nucleotides: 7. Germline CDR1 and CDR2: MNHEY and SVGAGI. There are 15 residues in the CDR3. This CDR3 reads CASSTRTGETYEQYF. CDR3 in DNA: TGTGCCAGCAGTACCAGGACAGGGGAAACCTACGAGCAGTACTTC.

The chain has TRBV7-9 and TRBJ1-4; D is perhaps TRBD1 (5 bases). The V gene's germline CDR1 is SEHNR and CDR2 FQNEAQ (reference sequence). V lost 5 bases and J 4 bases, leaving 14 bases between the germline ends. The CDR3 contains 15 residues. CDR3 DNA sequence: TGTGCCAGCAGCCCCCAAGGGGCGGATAATGAAAAACTGTTTTTT. This codes for CASSPQGADNEKLFF.

The chain carries TRBV28 and TRBJ1-1; weak D call: TRBD1 (5 bases). Trimming removed 7 bases from V and 0 bases from J, with 9 bases in between. CDR3 size: 13 residues. Germline CDR1 and CDR2: MDHEN and SYDVKM. The CDR3 bases are TGTGCCAGCACTCCAGGGATGAACACTGAAGCTTTCTTT. It codes for CASTPGMNTEAFF.

The chain couples TRBV5-3 to TRBJ2-1, with TRBD2 matching over 10 bases. TRBV5-3 counts as an open reading frame of uncertain function. V trimming: 4 bases; J trimming: 5 bases; junction bases outside the gene matches: 6. The CDR3 covers 15 residues. The CDR3 sequence: CARSVSGGINNEQFF. The CDR3 DNA follows: TGTGCCAGAAGCGTTAGCGGGGGGATAAACAATGAGCAGTTCTTC.

The chain carries TRBV15 and TRBJ1-2; tentatively, D is TRBD1 (5 bases). The CDR3 runs to 15 residues. The V end was cut by 0 bases, the J end by 6 bases, with 14 bases between. CDR1 is LNHNV and CDR2 is YYDKDF in the germline V gene (reference sequence). CDR3 loop: CATSRDGQGGNGYTF. The CDR3 region has the DNA TGTGCCACCAGCAGAGATGGGCAGGGTGGGAATGGCTACACCTTC.

The V call is TRBV7-8, the J call TRBJ1-1; D may be TRBD1 (6 bases). This CDR3 is built from 14 residues. V was cut by 5 bases and J by 4 bases, with 14 bases left in between. CDR1 SGHVS and CDR2 FQNEAQ come from the germline V gene. This CDR3 reads CASSLTGMATEAFF. DNA for the CDR3: TGTGCCAGCAGCCTCACAGGGATGGCCACTGAAGCTTTCTTT.

The J gene is TRBJ1-1, the V gene TRBV30, with D perhaps TRBD1 (5 bases). CDR3 length: 16 amino acids. Per germline, CDR1 GTSNPN and CDR2 SVGIG (reference sequence). V lost 0 bases and J lost 6, with 20 bases in between. The CDR3 DNA follows: TGTGCCTGGAGTGTACGAATGGGACTCGTACGTCCTGAAGCTTTCTTT. Protein: CAWSVRMGLVRPEAFF.

This clone appeared a few times. The J gene is TRBJ1-2, the V gene TRBV19; 9 bases map to TRBD1. CDR1 and CDR2 from the germline V gene are LNHDA and SQIVND (reference sequence). Trimming took 10 bases from V and 7 from J; bases not matched to a gene: 13. The CDR3 has 14 residues. CDR3 amino acids: CATKPSGTGLGYTF. The CDR3 DNA reads TGTGCCACTAAGCCGTCTGGGACAGGGCTTGGCTACACCTTC.

V gene TRBV21-1 combines with J gene TRBJ1-2; the table calls TRBD1, which could not be checked here. TRBV21-1 is flagged as a pseudogene. CDR3 size: 12 residues. The CDR3 DNA reads as TGTGCCACCCGGGACAGGGTGAATGGCTACACCTTC. It yields the protein CATRDRVNGYTF.

The chain carries TRBV19 and TRBJ1-1; D perhaps matches TRBD1 (6 bases). With 5 bases removed from V and 1 base from J, the gap between germline ends came to 11 bases. Germline V gene lookup returns CDR1 LNHDA and CDR2 SQIVND (reference sequence). This CDR3 comprises 14 residues. The CDR3 DNA is TGTGCCAGTAGTTCCGGGACACCGAACACTGAAGCTTTCTTT. Translated, it gives CASSSGTPNTEAFF.

This chain links TRBV5-6 with TRBJ1-4, with D possibly being TRBD1 (5 bases). This CDR3 contains 14 residues. The germline V gene encodes CDR1 SGHDT and CDR2 YYEEEE. V was clipped by 3 bases and J by 4 bases, with 10 bases between them. The CDR3 nucleotides read TGTGCCAGCAGCTCGGGACTAATTAATGAAAAACTGTTTTTT. This translates into CASSSGLINEKLFF.

The genes are TRBV15 and TRBJ1-3; D unclear. The V gene's germline CDR1 is LNHNV and CDR2 YYDKDF (reference sequence). The ends were cut back, 0 bases at V and 6 bases at J, with 12 bases in the middle. The CDR3 loop spans 15 amino acids. CDR3 sequence: CATSRDRGSPNTIYF. The CDR3 coding sequence is TGTGCCACCAGCAGAGATCGGGGATCCCCAAACACCATATATTTT.

As DNA, the CDR3 is TGTGCCAGCAGCATTCCCCGGACAGGTAAGAACACCGGGGAGCTGTTTTTT. Protein sequence: CASSIPRTGKNTGELFF. The chain employs TRBV21-1 and TRBJ2-2; TRBD1 is the table's D call and was not checked against the DNA. TRBV21-1 is a documented pseudogene. This CDR3 region has 17 residues.

V and J are TRBV29-1 and TRBJ1-4, with D maybe TRBD1 (5 bases). CDR1 is SQVTM, CDR2 ANQGSEA, per germline. The CDR3 consists of 13 residues. The V end was cut by 4 bases, the J end by 5 bases, with 11 bases between. The CDR3 DNA follows: TGCAGCGTTGGGGGGGGTCTCAATGAAAAACTGTTTTTT. Protein: CSVGGGLNEKLFF.

The chain employs TRBV9 and TRBJ2-7; possibly TRBD2 for D (5 bases). The CDR3 covers 13 residues. Germline lookup yields CDR1 SGDLS and CDR2 YYNGEE. Trimming removed 4 bases at V and 7 bases at J, with 15 bases between. The CDR3 DNA follows: TGTGCCAGCAGCCTTGTCGGTTCGGGAGAGCAGTACTTC. It specifies CASSLVGSGEQYF.

V is TRBV29-1 and J is TRBJ2-3; 13 bases align to TRBD2. CDR1 and CDR2 (germline): SQVTM, ANQGSEA. The CDR3 has 20 amino acids. Unmatched junction bases numbered 21, after V lost 7 bases and J lost 2 bases. CDR3 protein: CSDPYSRTSGGPSHTDTQYF. CDR3 nucleotides: TGCAGCGACCCCTATTCCCGGACTAGCGGGGGACCCTCGCACACAGATACGCAGTATTTT.

The V call is TRBV3-1 (or the pseudogene TRBV3-2), the J call TRBJ1-5; the D is unclear. This CDR3 has 13 residues. Germline CDR1 is LGHDT and CDR2 is YNNKEL (reference sequence). The germline V and J ends were trimmed by 1 base and 8 bases, with 9 bases remaining between them. The chain's CDR3 is CASSQGSDKPQHF. The CDR3 DNA follows: TGTGCCAGCAGCCAAGGGTCAGATAAGCCCCAGCATTTT.

This sequence joins TRBV5-1 and TRBJ2-1; 8 nucleotides align to TRBD2. The CDR3 consists of 14 residues. The germline gives CDR1 SGHRS, CDR2 YFSETQ. V gave up 2 bases and J gave up 6 bases; unmatched junction bases: 4. In DNA, the CDR3 is TGCGCCAGCAGCTTTAGGGCGGGGGGCAATGAGCAGTTCTTC. This translates into CASSFRAGGNEQFF.

This rearrangement joins TRBV19 to TRBJ2-1; TRBD2 might be the D (5 bases). The CDR3 spans 19 residues. Germline V lookup: CDR1 LNHDA, CDR2 SQIVND (reference sequence). V lost 0 bases and J 0 bases, leaving 18 bases between the germline ends. The CDR3 nucleotides read TGTGCCAGTAGTATAGATGATTCGGGGTCTGTAAGCTCCTACAATGAGCAGTTCTTC. Encoded protein: CASSIDDSGSVSSYNEQFF.

The rearrangement joins TRBV5-1 to TRBJ2-6; D is tentatively TRBD1 or TRBD2 (5 bases each). The CDR3 loop spans 17 amino acids. CDR1 and CDR2 from the germline V gene are SGHRS and YFSETQ. V was cut by 4 bases and J by 0 bases, with 14 bases left in between. The DNA for the CDR3 is TGCGCCAGCAGCCTGGGACCGACTTACTCTGGGGCCAACGTCCTGACTTTC. This encodes CASSLGPTYSGANVLTF. Full variable domain (remainder filled in from reference TRBV5-1 and TRBJ2-6): KAGVTQTPRYLIKTRGQQVTLSCSPISGHRSVSWYQQTPGQGLQFLFEYFSETQRNKGNFPGRFSGRQFSNSRSEMNVSTLELGDSALYLCASSLGPTYSGANVLTFGAGSRLTVL.

This clone was seen a few times. The CDR3 reads CASGQGEYGYTF. The CDR3 coding sequence is TGTGCCAGCGGACAGGGAGAATATGGCTACACCTTC. The V call is TRBV5-6, the J call TRBJ1-2, with 8 nucleotides matching TRBD1. This CDR3 contains 12 residues. Germline lookup yields CDR1 SGHDT and CDR2 YYEEEE. Trimming at V came to 7 bases and at J to 5 bases, leaving 4 bases not matched to a gene.

This clone has a single count. The J gene is TRBJ2-2, the V gene TRBV11-2; TRBD2 aligns across 7 bases. CDR1 and CDR2 from the germline V gene are SGHAT and FQNNGV. The CDR3 runs 15 residues. The junction had 1 base not matched to a gene; V was cut back by 3 bases and J by 0 bases. The CDR3 sequence is CASSFRGANTGELFF. CDR3 bases: TGTGCCAGCAGCTTTCGGGGGGCGAACACCGGGGAGCTGTTTTTT.

This clone was counted a single time. The genes are TRBV7-9 and TRBJ2-7; weak D call: TRBD2 (5 bases). In germline, CDR1 is SEHNR, CDR2 FQNEAQ (reference sequence). V gave up 6 bases and J gave up 3 bases, with 9 bases separating them. The CDR3 consists of 12 residues. CDR3 region: CASSYRGYEQYF. CDR3 nucleotide sequence: TGTGCCAGCAGTTACCGGGGCTACGAGCAGTACTTC.

The rearrangement uses TRBV27 and TRBJ1-5; D gene uncertain. Germline V gene sequence: CDR1 MNHEY, CDR2 SMNVEV (reference sequence). The V end lost 1 base, the J end lost 3 bases, and 7 bases lay between the germline ends. The CDR3 runs to 14 residues. The CDR3: CASSLYGNNQPQHF. DNA of the CDR3: TGTGCCAGCAGTTTATACGGGAACAATCAGCCCCAGCATTTT.

This rearrangement joins TRBV30 to TRBJ2-3; TRBD1 matches at 9 bases. CDR3 length: 14 residues. Germline V gene lookup returns CDR1 GTSNPN and CDR2 SVGIG (reference sequence). Unmatched junction bases numbered 2, after V lost 1 base and J lost 3 bases. CDR3 loop: CAWSEDRGTDTQYF. DNA of the CDR3: TGTGCCTGGAGTGAAGACAGGGGGACAGATACGCAGTATTTT.

The V and J genes are TRBV3-1 (or the pseudogene TRBV3-2) and TRBJ2-1, with D perhaps matching TRBD1 (6 bases). CDR1 is LGHDT and CDR2 is YNNKEL in the germline V gene (reference sequence). V lost 4 bases, J lost 8 bases, and 18 bases lay in between. This CDR3 has 15 residues. CDR3 residues: CASSRGTPQGHEQFF. DNA of the CDR3: TGTGCCAGCAGCCGAGGGACACCGCAGGGCCATGAGCAGTTCTTC.

This clone is a singleton in its sample. The rearrangement links TRBV5-1 to TRBJ2-1; no definite D call. There are 12 residues in the CDR3. Trimming pared 5 bases from V and 5 bases from J, leaving 8 bases between. Germline CDR1 reads SGHRS; CDR2 reads YFSETQ. In DNA, the CDR3 is TGCGCCAGCAGGGTGAGAAACAATGAGCAGTTCTTC. Its protein is CASRVRNNEQFF.

This rearrangement joins TRBV30 to TRBJ2-7; D is possibly TRBD1 (7 bases). Germline V gene data show CDR1 as GTSNPN and CDR2 as SVGIG (reference sequence). V lost 4 bases and J 2 bases, leaving 15 bases between the germline ends. This CDR3 contains 14 residues. CDR3 amino acids: CAWNWRGPPYEQYF. For the CDR3, the DNA is TGTGCCTGGAATTGGAGGGGGCCCCCCTACGAGCAGTACTTC.

The V and J genes are TRBV9 and TRBJ1-2; the D gene is possibly TRBD1 (6 bases). V shed 4 bases and J shed 8 bases, with 21 bases lying between them. Germline values: CDR1 SGDLS, CDR2 YYNGEE. The CDR3 covers 15 residues. The chain's CDR3 is CASSLHQGLDGGYTF. The CDR3 nucleotides are TGTGCCAGCAGCCTTCATCAGGGGTTGGATGGGGGCTACACCTTC.